These 4 T cell receptor beta chains originate from one sample sequenced in a study of T cells after yellow fever vaccination. TCRdb re-analysed the 5' RACE reads in MiXCR, keeping a single row per CDR3 protein. The sample includes about 340,000 distinct CDR3 sequences, 8.7% of them seen just once. The sequences come from PBMCs, collected on the day of the first yellow fever vaccination. The receptors here all came from a man aged 18 to 29 who received the YFV17D yellow fever vaccine.

J is TRBJ2-3 and V is TRBV7-6; D is uncertain. There are 13 residues in the CDR3. Trimming left V 0 bases short and J 7 bases short, with 8 bases between. Germline CDR1 SGHVS, CDR2 FNYEAQ. CDR3: CASSLAPANTQYF. The CDR3 DNA sequence: TGTGCCAGCAGCTTAGCCCCTGCTAATACGCAGTATTTT.

The chain has TRBV6-2 or TRBV6-3 and TRBJ2-4, with 11 bases matching TRBD2. Germline trimming cut 9 bases from V and 2 bases from J; bases unmatched to any gene: 3. In germline, CDR1 is MNHEY, CDR2 SVGEGT. The CDR3 has 14 amino acids. The CDR3 spells CASSGGGSKNIQYF. The CDR3 DNA is TGTGCCAGTAGCGGGGGGGGCTCCAAAAACATTCAGTACTTC.

The chain joins TRBV5-4 to TRBJ2-3, with 8 bases that match TRBD1. V lost 4 bases to trimming and J lost 5 bases; unmatched junction nucleotides: 3. Germline assignment: CDR1 SGHNT and CDR2 YYREEE (reference sequence). The CDR3 contains 13 residues. The CDR3 protein is CASSPDRGDTQYF. The CDR3 DNA reads as TGTGCCAGCAGCCCCGACAGGGGAGATACGCAGTATTTT. The full variable domain, rest sourced from reference TRBV5-4 and TRBJ2-3, is ETGVTQSPTHLIKTRGQQVTLRCSSQSGHNTVSWYQQALGQGPQFIFQYYREEENGRGNFPPRFSGLQFPNYSSELNVNALELDDSALYLCASSPDRGDTQYFGPGTRLTVL.

This clonotype was seen a few times. J is TRBJ1-5 and V is TRBV4-1; D is undetermined. Germline loops: CDR1 MGHRA, CDR2 YSYEKL. Trimming cost V 0 bases and J 0 bases, with 15 bases left between them. The CDR3 is made up of 18 amino acids. The CDR3 protein is CASSQEERWVYSNQPQHF. CDR3 sequence (DNA): TGCGCCAGCAGCCAAGAGGAACGTTGGGTCTATAGCAATCAGCCCCAGCATTTT.